The 28 T cell receptor beta chains given below trace back to one sample, sequenced in a study of T cell repertoires in cytomegalovirus infection. TCRdb independently ran MiXCR on the reads; one entry per CDR3 protein. Found here are about 740,000 distinct CDR3 sequences, about a third of them singletons; the top ten hold more than 2.5%. Sequencing input: PBMCs. The source is a human donor in good health (CMV status not recorded). Some clones in this sample may be carry-over from other donors' samples.

This chain connects TRBV7-2 to TRBJ2-1; TRBD2 aligns across 12 bases. Trimming removed 0 bases from V and 7 bases from J; junction bases left unmatched: 4. CDR3 length: 16 amino acids. Germline V lookup: CDR1 SGHTA, CDR2 FQGNSA. The CDR3 region is CASSLATSGRFNEQFF. In DNA form, the CDR3 reads TGTGCCAGCAGCTTAGCTACTAGCGGGAGGTTTAATGAGCAGTTCTTC.

This clonotype was counted between two and nine times. V and J are TRBV12-3 or TRBV12-4 and TRBJ2-7; 7 nucleotides align to TRBD1. This CDR3 comprises 12 residues. The trim removed 3 bases at V and 6 bases at J, leaving 2 bases unmatched. In DNA form, the CDR3 reads TGTGCCAGCAGTTTTTACAGGGGCGAGCAGTACTTC. It codes for CASSFYRGEQYF.

The chain uses TRBV9 and TRBJ2-7, with 9 bases aligning to TRBD1. V was pared by 4 bases and J by 6 bases, with 8 bases of the junction left unmatched. Germline loops: CDR1 SGDLS, CDR2 YYNGEE. This CDR3 contains 14 residues. The CDR3: CASSWGTGFREQYF. CDR3 coding DNA: TGTGCCAGCAGCTGGGGGACAGGGTTTCGCGAGCAGTACTTC. The whole variable domain, filled in from reference TRBV9 and TRBJ2-7, reads DSGVTQTPKHLITATGQRVTLRCSPRSGDLSVYWYQQSLDQGLQFLIQYYNGEERAKGNILERFSAQQFPDLHSELNLSSLELGDSALYFCASSWGTGFREQYFGPGTRLTVT.

The rearrangement joins TRBV20-1 to TRBJ2-5; D perhaps matches TRBD1 (6 bases). The CDR3 length is 15 residues. Germline V gene lookup returns CDR1 DFQATT and CDR2 SNEGSKA (reference sequence). With 5 bases removed from V and 3 bases from J, the gap between germline ends came to 19 bases. This chain's CDR3 is CSADPRTVGKETQYF. In DNA, the CDR3 is TGCAGTGCTGATCCCAGGACAGTCGGGAAAGAGACCCAGTACTTC.

Details on this clonotype: The CDR3 ends on some other residue instead of the conserved phenylalanine or tryptophan, so this is likely a read error. The chain couples TRBV29-1 to TRBJ2-7; 9 positions agree with TRBD1. The length of the CDR3 is 14 residues. The J segment lost 5 bases and the V segment lost 4 bases, leaving 9 bases of the junction unmatched. The germline V gene encodes CDR1 SQVTM and CDR2 ANQGSEA. The CDR3 DNA follows: TGCAGCGTTGCGAAACGGGACAGGGTCCACGAGCAGTACTTA. Its translation is CSVAKRDRVHEQYL.

The sample holds many counts of this clonotype. The V and J genes are TRBV28 and TRBJ1-5; TRBD1 matches at 8 bases. Germline V gene data show CDR1 as MDHEN and CDR2 as SYDVKM. This CDR3 is 13 amino acids long. V trimming: 5 bases; J trimming: 7 bases; junction bases outside the gene matches: 4. The CDR3 loop reads CASSDRGGQPQHF. CDR3 sequence (DNA): TGTGCCAGCAGTGACAGGGGTGGGCAGCCCCAGCATTTT. Together with reference TRBV28 and TRBJ1-5, the CDR3 gives the full variable domain: DVKVTQSSRYLVKRTGEKVFLECVQDMDHENMFWYRQDPGLGLRLIYFSYDVKMKEKGDIPEGYSVSREKKERFSLILESASTNQTSMYLCASSDRGGQPQHFGDGTRLSIL.

This chain links TRBV4-1 with TRBJ2-2; weak D call: TRBD1 (5 bases). Germline CDR1 is MGHRA and CDR2 is YSYEKL. Trimming removed 4 bases from V and 5 bases from J, with 14 bases in between. The CDR3 has 15 amino acids. The CDR3 spells CASSRGHGGTGELFF. CDR3 bases: TGCGCCAGCAGCCGAGGACACGGCGGTACCGGGGAGCTGTTTTTT.

Ten or more counts support this clonotype. The V gene is TRBV5-1, the J gene TRBJ1-1, with unresolved D. V gave up 4 bases and J gave up 1 base, with 8 bases separating them. CDR1 SGHRS and CDR2 YFSETQ come from the germline V gene. The CDR3 runs to 13 residues. The CDR3: CASSPAGNTEAFF. The CDR3 region has the DNA TGCGCCAGCAGCCCAGCGGGGAACACTGAAGCTTTCTTT. The whole variable domain, filled in from reference TRBV5-1 and TRBJ1-1, reads KAGVTQTPRYLIKTRGQQVTLSCSPISGHRSVSWYQQTPGQGLQFLFEYFSETQRNKGNFPGRFSGRQFSNSRSEMNVSTLELGDSALYLCASSPAGNTEAFFGQGTRLTVV.

This clonotype was picked up many times. The genes are TRBV6-1 and TRBJ2-5; weak D call: TRBD2 (5 bases). The CDR3 sequence is 13 residues long. Germline V lookup: CDR1 MNHNS, CDR2 SASEGT. V was shortened by 6 bases and J by 2 bases, with 10 bases between the two germline ends. CDR3 residues: CASRRGPQETQYF. DNA of the CDR3: TGTGCCAGCAGGAGAGGGCCGCAAGAGACCCAGTACTTC.

The rearrangement joins TRBV20-1 to TRBJ2-3; a weak D match, TRBD1 (6 bases). CDR1 and CDR2 from the germline V gene are DFQATT and SNEGSKA (reference sequence). This CDR3 has 12 amino acids. V lost 4 bases and J lost 4, with 9 bases in between. As DNA, the CDR3 is TGCAGTGCTAAACAGGGCGCAGATACGCAGTATTTT. Translation: CSAKQGADTQYF.

This clonotype was counted only a few times. The gene calls are TRBV28 and TRBJ1-6, with D uncertain. This CDR3 has 13 amino acids. CDR1 and CDR2 (germline): MDHEN, SYDVKM. The V end was cut by 6 bases, the J end by 12 bases, with 15 bases between. The CDR3: CASRPAGFGPLHF. CDR3 nucleotide sequence: TGTGCCAGCAGGCCGGCGGGGTTCGGACCCCTCCACTTT. The full variable domain, with the rest looked up from reference TRBV28 and TRBJ1-6, is DVKVTQSSRYLVKRTGEKVFLECVQDMDHENMFWYRQDPGLGLRLIYFSYDVKMKEKGDIPEGYSVSREKKERFSLILESASTNQTSMYLCASRPAGFGPLHFGNGTRLTVT.

Points on this clonotype: The conserved phenylalanine or tryptophan is not found at the CDR3 terminus, so this likely reflects a read error. The chain is built from TRBV12-3 or TRBV12-4 and TRBJ2-7, with 8 bases fitting TRBD2. The ends lost 3 bases at V and 5 bases at J; junction bases unmatched: 3. The CDR3 is 13 amino acids. The CDR3 coding sequence is TGTGCCAGCAGTTTTGGCGGGGGGAACGAGCAGTACTTA. This sequence encodes CASSFGGGNEQYL.

This rearrangement joins TRBV28 to TRBJ2-1, with 9 bases lining up with TRBD1. Per germline, CDR1 MDHEN and CDR2 SYDVKM. The J segment lost 4 bases and the V segment lost 8 bases, leaving 9 bases of the junction unmatched. CDR3 length equals 15 residues. The CDR3 region is CASFSGTGFYNEQFF. CDR3 sequence (DNA): TGTGCCAGCTTCTCTGGGACAGGGTTTTACAATGAGCAGTTCTTC.

This clonotype was counted many times. The J gene is TRBJ2-7, the V gene TRBV6-5, with D perhaps matching TRBD1 (6 bases). The V end was cut by 2 bases, the J end by 5 bases, with 19 bases between. Germline V gene lookup returns CDR1 MNHEY and CDR2 SVGAGI. The CDR3 totals 16 residues. In DNA, the CDR3 is TGTGCCAGCAGTTACCAGGTTTCAGGGGCTTCCCACGAGCAGTACTTC. Its protein is CASSYQVSGASHEQYF.

This clonotype was detected only a few times. The J gene is TRBJ1-4, the V gene TRBV2, with D uncertain. The germline V gene has CDR1 SNHLY and CDR2 FYNNEI. The CDR3 spans 14 residues. Trimming pared 5 bases from V and 10 bases from J, leaving 17 bases between. The CDR3 region is CASSPGVDHRKLFF. CDR3 coding DNA: TGTGCCAGCAGTCCCGGGGTAGATCATCGAAAACTGTTTTTT.

The V gene is TRBV29-1, the J gene TRBJ1-5; TRBD1 is a possible D gene (5 bases). V was pared by 2 bases and J by 6 bases, with 14 bases between. The CDR3 has 14 amino acids. Germline assignment: CDR1 SQVTM and CDR2 ANQGSEA. CDR3 DNA sequence: TGCAGCGTTGAATCCGGGGTAAGGGGTCAGCCCCAGCATTTT. It yields the protein CSVESGVRGQPQHF.

The genes are TRBV24-1 and TRBJ1-1; no firm D call. The CDR3 runs to 16 residues. Germline CDR1 reads KGHDR; CDR2 reads SFDVKD. V was cut by 1 base and J by 2 bases, with 13 bases left in between. The CDR3 region is CATSDLDHRGNTEAFF. CDR3 in DNA: TGTGCCACCAGTGATTTAGATCACCGGGGAAACACTGAAGCTTTCTTT.

This clonotype was seen a few times. In DNA form, the CDR3 reads TGTGCCAGCAGTGAAGGGGGTGCCTTCGAAAAGCAGTTCTTC. Its protein product is CASSEGGAFEKQFF. The chain combines TRBV2 with TRBJ2-1; D uncertain. With 1 base removed from V and 11 bases from J, the gap between germline ends came to 15 bases. The CDR3 runs 14 residues. CDR1 is SNHLY, CDR2 FYNNEI, per germline.

The chain links TRBV7-9 to TRBJ1-1; D ambiguous. Between the trimmed V and J ends, which lost 7 bases and 5 bases, there was a span of 17 bases. The CDR3 consists of 14 residues. Germline values: CDR1 SEHNR, CDR2 FQNEAQ (reference sequence). This chain's CDR3 is CASNAPGLGTEAFF. CDR3 nucleotide sequence: TGTGCCAGCAACGCCCCTGGGCTGGGAACTGAAGCTTTCTTT.

This clonotype was counted a few times. This chain joins TRBV12-3 or TRBV12-4 and TRBJ2-7, with a possible D match to TRBD2 (7 bases). Deletions cut 10 bases from V and 5 bases from J, with 24 bases between. This CDR3 is built from 15 residues. CDR3 in DNA: TGTGCCACCTCGGGGGGCTCTAGAAGTTCAAACGAGCAGTACTTC. Protein: CATSGGSRSSNEQYF.

The DNA of the CDR3 is TGTGCCATCAGTGACCTCGGGGGACAGGGGAGCAATCAGCCCCAGCATTTT. Translating it yields CAISDLGGQGSNQPQHF. The J gene is TRBJ1-5, the V gene TRBV10-3; 10 nucleotides align to TRBD1. This CDR3 region has 17 residues. The germline V gene has CDR1 ENHRY and CDR2 SYGVKD. V dropped 3 bases and J dropped 1; count of bases not matched to a gene: 6.

The chain employs TRBV11-2 and TRBJ2-3; D perhaps matches TRBD2 (7 bases). The CDR3 contains 17 residues. The germline V and J ends were trimmed by 2 bases and 6 bases, with 21 bases remaining between them. Looked up from germline, CDR1 is SGHAT and CDR2 is FQNNGV. CDR3 protein: CASSLKPAGAPRDTQYF. CDR3 sequence (DNA): TGTGCCAGCAGCTTAAAACCCGCGGGGGCCCCCAGGGATACGCAGTATTTT.

This clonotype was detected many times. V is TRBV7-2 and J is TRBJ2-1; D is perhaps TRBD1 or TRBD2 (5 bases each). V was pared by 1 base and J by 7 bases, with 14 bases between. Germline loops: CDR1 SGHTA, CDR2 FQGNSA. CDR3 length equals 15 residues. CDR3 nucleotide sequence: TGTGCCAGCAGCTTAGTAGGGGAGCTGTGGAATGAGCAGTTCTTC. Translated: CASSLVGELWNEQFF.

The rearrangement links TRBV28 to TRBJ1-3, with D perhaps matching TRBD1 (6 bases). The V gene lost 5 bases and the J gene lost 0 bases, with 14 bases spanning the gap. From germline, CDR1 is MDHEN and CDR2 SYDVKM. The CDR3 length is 16 residues. The CDR3 nucleotides read TGTGCCAGCAGTCCGCAAACACAGGGCTCTGGAAACACCATATATTTT. Translating it yields CASSPQTQGSGNTIYF.

This rearrangement joins TRBV15 to TRBJ1-1, with 8 bases identical to TRBD1. The CDR3 has 16 amino acids. The ends lost 0 bases at V and 0 bases at J; junction bases unmatched: 3. Germline V gene data show CDR1 as LNHNV and CDR2 as YYDKDF (reference sequence). CDR3 bases: TGTGCCACCAGCAGAGATCCGACAGGGGTGAACACTGAAGCTTTCTTT. Protein sequence: CATSRDPTGVNTEAFF.

In its sample, this clonotype was seen a few times. The chain recombines TRBV2 with TRBJ1-2; 7 nucleotides line up with TRBD1. Germline V gives CDR1 SNHLY, CDR2 FYNNEI. The ends lost 2 bases at V and 5 bases at J; junction bases unmatched: 8. CDR3 length: 15 amino acids. CDR3 protein: CASSEQGGERYGYTF. DNA of the CDR3: TGTGCCAGCAGTGAACAGGGGGGGGAGAGGTATGGCTACACCTTC.

In regard to this clonotype: A much larger clonotype is one base distant, so this may be a read error. The chain combines TRBV7-2 with TRBJ2-7; D is undetermined. The CDR3 is 14 residues long. Germline V gene sequence: CDR1 SGHTA, CDR2 FQGNSA. CDR3 nucleotides: TGTGCCAGCAGCTTAAACAGACCAACCTACGAGAAGTACTTC. Its protein product is CASSLNRPTYEKYF.

This rearrangement joins TRBV10-3 to TRBJ2-7; TRBD2 might be the D (5 bases). Germline lookup yields CDR1 ENHRY and CDR2 SYGVKD. Trimming removed 8 bases at V and 1 base at J, with 9 bases between. The CDR3 is 12 residues long. CDR3 bases: TGTGCCATCGGAGGAGATTCCTACGAGCAGTACTTC. It encodes CAIGGDSYEQYF.